This T cell receptor beta chain derives from a study of blood T cell repertoires in COVID-19. About the research overall: From the United States, Italy and Spain came samples of acute and convalescent COVID-19.

V lost 4 bases and J lost 5; bases outside the gene matches: 11. Germline V gene lookup returns CDR1 MDHEN and CDR2 SYDVKM. The CDR3 totals 16 residues. Repertoires were generated with immunoSEQ multiplex PCR, while TCRdb's copy carries only in-frame clones and drops some. The data hold approximately 280,000 clones, with roughly 90% observed a single time. The V call is TRBV28, the J call TRBJ2-3; 8 positions match TRBD2. Source material: peripheral blood. The TCR sequence derives from a woman aged 30 to 39 with COVID-19, enrolled during active disease. In DNA form, the CDR3 reads TGTGCCAGCAGTTCTACCGGGAGGGCCTTAGGAGATACGCAGTATTTT. It is translated as CASSSTGRALGDTQYF. The full variable domain, with the rest looked up from reference TRBV28 and TRBJ2-3, is DVKVTQSSRYLVKRTGEKVFLECVQDMDHENMFWYRQDPGLGLRLIYFSYDVKMKEKGDIPEGYSVSREKKERFSLILESASTNQTSMYLCASSSTGRALGDTQYFGPGTRLTVL.